The 9 T cell receptor beta chains presented below share a single source sample, sequenced in a study of blood T cell repertoires in COVID-19. TCRdb's copy holds only in-frame clones and misses some; the assay was immunoSEQ multiplex PCR. The sample holds around 190,000 clones, 80% seen once. Material for sequencing was peripheral blood. The receptors stem from an older man with active or convalescent COVID-19.

The genes are TRBV2 and TRBJ2-1; 7 bases fit TRBD2. This CDR3 spans 12 amino acids. Germline lookup yields CDR1 SNHLY and CDR2 FYNNEI. With V trimmed by 8 bases and J by 13 bases, 11 bases remained unmatched. The CDR3, as DNA: TGTGCCAGCGGGGGGGAGTCCGGGGCCCAGTTCTTC. This sequence encodes CASGGESGAQFF.

This clone has more than one count but fewer than ten. The CDR3 DNA is TGTGCCAGTACAGAGCGGGGGGGCTCCTACAATGAGCAGTTCTTC. Translated: CASTERGGSYNEQFF. V and J are TRBV19 and TRBJ2-1, with 10 bases matching TRBD2. The CDR3 runs 15 residues. The V gene's germline CDR1 is LNHDA and CDR2 SQIVND (reference sequence). V dropped 7 bases and J dropped 0; count of bases not matched to a gene: 3. Supplemented by reference TRBV19 and TRBJ2-1, the full variable domain reads DGGITQSPKYLFRKEGQNVTLSCEQNLNHDAMYWYRQDPGQGLRLIYYSQIVNDFQKGDIAEGYSVSREKKESFPLTVTSAQKNPTAFYLCASTERGGSYNEQFFGPGTRLTVL.

This chain links TRBV5-1 with TRBJ2-3; tentatively, D is TRBD2 (6 bases). Trimming stripped 4 bases from V and 0 bases from J, with 15 bases between. Germline V CDR1 and CDR2: SGHRS, YFSETQ. The CDR3 contains 16 residues. CDR3 residues: CASSAGGRGSTDTQYF. The DNA of the CDR3 is TGCGCCAGCAGCGCTGGAGGGCGGGGAAGCACAGATACGCAGTATTTT.

The table lists this clone with a few counts. CDR3 in amino acids: CAISDSYEQYF. The CDR3 DNA is TGTGCCATCAGTGACAGCTACGAGCAGTACTTC. The chain joins TRBV10-3 to TRBJ2-7; no reliable D call. This CDR3 has 11 amino acids. Germline V lookup: CDR1 ENHRY, CDR2 SYGVKD. V was clipped by 3 bases and J by 3 bases, with 3 bases between them.

The rearrangement uses TRBV19 and TRBJ2-7, with D tentatively TRBD1 (6 bases). Germline CDR1 and CDR2: LNHDA and SQIVND (reference sequence). V lost 5 bases and J lost 4, with 15 bases in between. The CDR3 loop spans 14 amino acids. CDR3 sequence: CASSAQGLEYEQYF. The CDR3 region has the DNA TGTGCCAGTAGTGCACAGGGCCTGGAGTACGAGCAGTACTTC. The full variable domain, its missing parts supplied by reference TRBV19 and TRBJ2-7, is DGGITQSPKYLFRKEGQNVTLSCEQNLNHDAMYWYRQDPGQGLRLIYYSQIVNDFQKGDIAEGYSVSREKKESFPLTVTSAQKNPTAFYLCASSAQGLEYEQYFGPGTRLTVT.

This clone was found a few times. This chain uses TRBV11-2 with TRBJ1-3; no firm D call. This CDR3 is built from 15 residues. V shed 5 bases and J shed 0 bases, with 11 bases lying between them. Germline loops: CDR1 SGHAT, CDR2 FQNNGV. CDR3 loop: CASSLQQHSGNTIYF. CDR3 coding DNA: TGTGCCAGCAGCCTACAGCAGCACTCTGGAAACACCATATATTTT.

This chain uses TRBV4-1 with TRBJ1-1; 8 bases align to TRBD1. J lost 0 bases, V lost 0 bases, and 12 bases had no gene match. Germline V gene lookup returns CDR1 MGHRA and CDR2 YSYEKL. The CDR3 runs to 19 residues. The CDR3 region has the DNA TGCGCCAGCAGCCAAGAACGCAATTTTGCAGGGGGCTTGAACACTGAAGCTTTCTTT. It translates to CASSQERNFAGGLNTEAFF.

V and J are TRBV19 and TRBJ1-5; a possible D gene is TRBD1 (6 bases). Trimming pared 1 base from V and 1 base from J, leaving 14 bases between. Germline V gene data show CDR1 as LNHDA and CDR2 as SQIVND (reference sequence). The CDR3 runs to 17 residues. The CDR3 DNA reads as TGTGCCAGTAGTATAGGGCTCGGGGACACAAGCAATCAGCCCCAGCATTTT. Residues: CASSIGLGDTSNQPQHF.

The chain uses TRBV3-1 (or the pseudogene TRBV3-2) and TRBJ2-5, with D possibly being TRBD2 (7 bases). Germline lookup yields CDR1 LGHDT and CDR2 YNNKEL (reference sequence). The V end lost 3 bases, the J end lost 4 bases, and 18 bases lay between the germline ends. The CDR3 loop spans 16 amino acids. The CDR3 is CASSQTGLGERETQYF. The DNA for the CDR3 is TGTGCCAGCAGCCAGACAGGACTAGGTGAGCGAGAGACCCAGTACTTC.